This TCR beta chain was found in a study of T cell repertoires in cytomegalovirus infection. As for the study in general: Based on public TCR beta signatures, there were indications of CMV infection and of a matching HLA type.

In TCRdb, the reads were re-called with MiXCR into one record per CDR3 protein. The table records about 140,000 distinct CDR3 sequences, about 6.5% of them present only once. This clonotype was detected a few times. The source is a human donor in good health (CMV status not recorded). Some clones in this sample may be carry-over from other donors' samples. Sequencing used PBMCs.

CDR3 loop: CASSPPEMKGAFF. The CDR3 coding sequence is TGTGCCAGCAGCCCCCCGGAGATGAAGGGCGCTTTCTTT. This chain connects TRBV3-1 to TRBJ1-1; D gene ambiguous. CDR3 length: 13 amino acids. Germline CDR1 and CDR2: LGHDT and YNNKEL (reference sequence). Deletions cut 4 bases from V and 11 bases from J, with 17 bases between.